A selection of T cell receptor beta chains follows, all from one sample in a study of blood T cell repertoires in COVID-19. TCRdb's copy holds only in-frame clones and misses some; the assay was immunoSEQ multiplex PCR. Of around 150,000 clones listed, approximately 86% were seen once; the top ten hold 6.5% to 9%. The sample comprised peripheral blood. The receptor set was obtained from a woman aged 40-49 years with COVID-19, enrolled during active disease. Each CDR3 is given with its conserved first and last residue.

CDR3 protein,V gene,J gene
CASSRVSGTDTQYF,TRBV5-1,TRBJ2-3
CASSLGGRGEQYF,TRBV28,TRBJ2-7
CASSETGGNGYTF,TRBV2,TRBJ1-2
CASSSQGRNTGELFF,TRBV18,TRBJ2-2
CSSSDSSGNTIYF,TRBV29-1,TRBJ1-3
CASSQEGVVGTQYF,TRBV4-2,TRBJ2-5
CASSFRSAETQYF,TRBV19,TRBJ2-5
CASSLIKRAGANVLTF,TRBV7-2,TRBJ2-6
CASSQTGQGRGYTF,TRBV3-1/TRBV3-2,TRBJ1-2
CASSPGQGGYNEQFF,TRBV5-1,TRBJ2-1
CASRWTGGSGNTIYF,TRBV11-3,TRBJ1-3
CATSDSGGGSQETQYF,TRBV24-1,TRBJ2-5
CASSQDPLRGGSTQYF,TRBV4-2,TRBJ2-3
CASNLQGITDTQYF,TRBV28,TRBJ2-3
CASSLLAGSGELFF,TRBV5-1,TRBJ2-2
CASSLAGGEKLFF,TRBV7-6,TRBJ1-4
CASSLGGAGTGVITEAFF,TRBV7-8,TRBJ1-1
CASSKRGRETQYF,TRBV19,TRBJ2-5
CASIRTGGNYGYTF,TRBV5-4,TRBJ1-2
CASSPPRAGRDQPQHF,TRBV6-9,TRBJ1-5
CASSVDANANTGELFF,TRBV9,TRBJ2-2
CASSYKDRAHEKLFF,TRBV27,TRBJ1-4
CASSTYDSPLHF,TRBV19,TRBJ1-6
CASSIDRQNTEAFF,TRBV18,TRBJ1-1
CASSLGGLGTDTQYF,TRBV5-4,TRBJ2-3
CASSQVISSTDTQYF,TRBV4-2,TRBJ2-3
CASSPRTGGLLHTEAFF,TRBV18,TRBJ1-1
CASSPTGTGNTIYF,TRBV7-2,TRBJ1-3
CASSYARGNTGELFF,TRBV27,TRBJ2-2
CASSRGTSGTWEQYF,TRBV27,TRBJ2-7
CASSITSGRMNEQFF,TRBV19,TRBJ2-1
CASSSWTTRSGYEQYF,TRBV21-1,TRBJ2-7
CASSETSGGATDTQYF,TRBV6-1,TRBJ2-3
CAIGDYYGYTF,TRBV6-6,TRBJ1-2
CASSHQRNNEKLFF,TRBV5-6,TRBJ1-4
CASSVAGYEQYF,TRBV28,TRBJ2-7
CATSDLGEQPQHF,TRBV24-1,TRBJ1-5
CASTPLAKGGEQYF,TRBV6-6,TRBJ2-7
CASSLSLAGPTGELFF,TRBV11-2,TRBJ2-2
CASSESRATSGIYEQYF,TRBV6-1,TRBJ2-7
CASSPSAGEVWDNEQFF,TRBV27,TRBJ2-1
CASSLRLADNEQFF,TRBV7-7,TRBJ2-1
CSAGTGGGYTF,TRBV20-1,TRBJ1-2
CASSPPMRDEQFF,TRBV18,TRBJ2-1
CSVGTALYEQYF,TRBV29-1,TRBJ2-7
CASGSQGPDEQYF,TRBV28,TRBJ2-7
CASSLNRGTDTQYF,TRBV28,TRBJ2-3
CASSNMRPGQGNEKLFF,TRBV6-2/TRBV6-3,TRBJ1-4
CASSQGLAGTYNEQFF,TRBV7-3,TRBJ2-1
CASSAAGGGTGELFF,TRBV9,TRBJ2-2
CASSPRGEGRPLLF,TRBV7-3,TRBJ2-1
CASSDSERDLDTQYF,TRBV6-4,TRBJ2-3
CASSFRGSETQYF,TRBV5-4,TRBJ2-5
CASSPSIRNTEAFF,TRBV18,TRBJ1-1
CASSYSMSGPGTQYF,TRBV6-5,TRBJ2-3